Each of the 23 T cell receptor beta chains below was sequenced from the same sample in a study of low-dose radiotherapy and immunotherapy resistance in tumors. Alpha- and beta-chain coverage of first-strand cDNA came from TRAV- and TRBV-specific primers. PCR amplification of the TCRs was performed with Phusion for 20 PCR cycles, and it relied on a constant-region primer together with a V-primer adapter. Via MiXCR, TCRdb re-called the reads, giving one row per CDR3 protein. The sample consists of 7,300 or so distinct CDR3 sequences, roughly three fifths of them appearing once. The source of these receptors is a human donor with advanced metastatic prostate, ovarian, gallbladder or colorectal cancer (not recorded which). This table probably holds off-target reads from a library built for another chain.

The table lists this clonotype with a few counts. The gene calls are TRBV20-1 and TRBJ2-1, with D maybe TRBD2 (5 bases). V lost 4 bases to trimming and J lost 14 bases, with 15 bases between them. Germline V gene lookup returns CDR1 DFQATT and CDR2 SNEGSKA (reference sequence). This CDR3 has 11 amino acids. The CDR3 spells CSAKVGEGEFF. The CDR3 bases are TGCAGTGCTAAAGTGGGAGAGGGAGAGTTCTTC.

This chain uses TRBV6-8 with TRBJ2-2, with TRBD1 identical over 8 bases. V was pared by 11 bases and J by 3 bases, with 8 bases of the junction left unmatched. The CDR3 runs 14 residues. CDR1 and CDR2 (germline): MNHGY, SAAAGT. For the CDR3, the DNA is TGTGCCGTATACAGGGGGAAGGACACCGGGGAGCTGTTTTTT. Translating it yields CAVYRGKDTGELFF.

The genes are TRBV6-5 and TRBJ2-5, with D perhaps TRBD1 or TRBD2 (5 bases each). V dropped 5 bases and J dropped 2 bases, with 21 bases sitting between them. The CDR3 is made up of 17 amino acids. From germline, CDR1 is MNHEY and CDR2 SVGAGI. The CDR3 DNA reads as TGTGCCAGCAGTCTGGGGCGAGTAGGGAGAGAGCAAGAGACCCAGTACTTC. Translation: CASSLGRVGREQETQYF.

CDR3 in DNA: TGTGCCAGCAAAAAAGCGGGGGTTTCCTACGAGCAGTACTTC. The encoded protein is CASKKAGVSYEQYF. The V gene is TRBV14, the J gene TRBJ2-7; 8 positions agree with TRBD2. V trimming: 7 bases; J trimming: 1 base; junction bases outside the gene matches: 6. Germline CDR1 reads SGHDN; CDR2 reads FVKESK. The CDR3 sequence is 14 residues long.

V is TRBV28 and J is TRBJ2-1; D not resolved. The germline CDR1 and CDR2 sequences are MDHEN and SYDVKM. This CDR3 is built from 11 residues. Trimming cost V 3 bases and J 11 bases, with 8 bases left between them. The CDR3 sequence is CASSLLGQQFF. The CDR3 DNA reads TGTGCCAGCAGTTTGCTAGGGCAGCAGTTCTTC.

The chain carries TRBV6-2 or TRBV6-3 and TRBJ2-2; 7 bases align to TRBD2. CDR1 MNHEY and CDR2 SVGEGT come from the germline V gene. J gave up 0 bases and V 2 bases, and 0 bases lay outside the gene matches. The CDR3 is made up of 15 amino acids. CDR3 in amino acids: CASSYLAANTGELFF. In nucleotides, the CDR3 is TGTGCCAGCAGTTACCTAGCGGCGAACACCGGGGAGCTGTTTTTT.

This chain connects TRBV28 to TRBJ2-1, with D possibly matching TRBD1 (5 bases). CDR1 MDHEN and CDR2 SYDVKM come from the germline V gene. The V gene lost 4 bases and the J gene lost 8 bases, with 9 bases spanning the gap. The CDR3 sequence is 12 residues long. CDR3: CASSSQGHEQFF. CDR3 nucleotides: TGTGCCAGCAGTTCTCAGGGCCATGAGCAGTTCTTC.

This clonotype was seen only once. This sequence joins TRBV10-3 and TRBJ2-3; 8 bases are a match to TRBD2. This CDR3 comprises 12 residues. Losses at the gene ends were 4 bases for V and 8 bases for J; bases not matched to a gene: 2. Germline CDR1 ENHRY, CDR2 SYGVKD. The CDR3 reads CAISGGLATQYF. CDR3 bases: TGTGCCATCAGTGGAGGACTAGCTACGCAGTATTTT.

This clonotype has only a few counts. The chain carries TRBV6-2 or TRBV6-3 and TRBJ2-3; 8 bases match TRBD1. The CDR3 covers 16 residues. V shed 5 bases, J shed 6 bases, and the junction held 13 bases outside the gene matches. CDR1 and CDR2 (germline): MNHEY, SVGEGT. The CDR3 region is CASSQEAGTGPDTQYF. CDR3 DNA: TGTGCCAGCAGTCAGGAGGCCGGGACAGGACCGGATACGCAGTATTTT.

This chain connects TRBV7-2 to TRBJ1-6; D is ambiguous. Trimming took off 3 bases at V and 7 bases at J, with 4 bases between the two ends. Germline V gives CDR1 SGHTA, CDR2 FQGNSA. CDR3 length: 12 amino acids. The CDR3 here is CASSLRNSPLHF. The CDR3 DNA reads TGTGCCAGCAGCTTGAGAAATTCACCCCTCCACTTT.

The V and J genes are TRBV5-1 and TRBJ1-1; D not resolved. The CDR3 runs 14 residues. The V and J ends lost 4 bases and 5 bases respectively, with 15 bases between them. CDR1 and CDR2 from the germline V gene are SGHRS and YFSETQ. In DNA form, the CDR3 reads TGCGCCAGCAGCCTTATAGGTGGGGAAACTGAAGCTTTCTTT. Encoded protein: CASSLIGGETEAFF.

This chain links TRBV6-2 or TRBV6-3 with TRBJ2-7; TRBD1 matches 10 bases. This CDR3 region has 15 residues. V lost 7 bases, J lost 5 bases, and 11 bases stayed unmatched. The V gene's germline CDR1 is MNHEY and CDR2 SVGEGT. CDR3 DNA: TGTGCCAGCACCGAACTCCCGGACAGGGGGGACGAGCAGTACTTC. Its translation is CASTELPDRGDEQYF.

The CDR3 nucleotides read TGTGCCACCAGCAGAAAGACAGGGGAACATCAGCCCCAGCATTTT. Translating it yields CATSRKTGEHQPQHF. The chain employs TRBV15 and TRBJ1-5; TRBD1 aligns across 8 bases. The V gene's germline CDR1 is LNHNV and CDR2 YYDKDF (reference sequence). This CDR3 has 15 amino acids. V trimming: 2 bases; J trimming: 5 bases; junction bases outside the gene matches: 5.

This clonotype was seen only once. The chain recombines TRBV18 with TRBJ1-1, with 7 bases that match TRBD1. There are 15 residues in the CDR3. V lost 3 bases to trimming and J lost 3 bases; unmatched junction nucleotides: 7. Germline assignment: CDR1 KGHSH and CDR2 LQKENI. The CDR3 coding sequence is TGTGCCAGCTCACCTCTCGAGGGGGCCGACACTGAAGCTTTCTTT. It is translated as CASSPLEGADTEAFF. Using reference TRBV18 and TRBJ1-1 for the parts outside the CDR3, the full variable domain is NAGVMQNPRHLVRRRGQEARLRCSPMKGHSHVYWYRQLPEEGLKFMVYLQKENIIDESGMPKERFSAEFPKEGPSILRIQQVVRGDSAAYFCASSPLEGADTEAFFGQGTRLTVV.

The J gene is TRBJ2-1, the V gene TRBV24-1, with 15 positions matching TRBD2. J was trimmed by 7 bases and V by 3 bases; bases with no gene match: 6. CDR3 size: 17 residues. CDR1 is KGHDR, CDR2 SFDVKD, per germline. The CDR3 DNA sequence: TGTGCCACCAGTGATACGCCGGGACTAGCGGGGGGTAATGAGCAGTTCTTC. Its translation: CATSDTPGLAGGNEQFF.

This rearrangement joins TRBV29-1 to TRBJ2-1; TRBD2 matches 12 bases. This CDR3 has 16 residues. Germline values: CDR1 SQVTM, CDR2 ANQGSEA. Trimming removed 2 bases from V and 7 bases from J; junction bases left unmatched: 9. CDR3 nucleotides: TGCAGCGTTGAATTACCCGGACTAGCGGGAAGGAATGAGCAGTTCTTC. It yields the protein CSVELPGLAGRNEQFF.

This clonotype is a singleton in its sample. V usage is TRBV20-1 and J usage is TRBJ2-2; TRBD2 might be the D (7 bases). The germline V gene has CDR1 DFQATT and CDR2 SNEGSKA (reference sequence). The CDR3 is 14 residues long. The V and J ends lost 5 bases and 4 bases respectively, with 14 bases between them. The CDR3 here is CSASRRGGTGELFF. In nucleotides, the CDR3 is TGCAGTGCTTCCCGGAGGGGGGGCACCGGGGAGCTGTTTTTT.

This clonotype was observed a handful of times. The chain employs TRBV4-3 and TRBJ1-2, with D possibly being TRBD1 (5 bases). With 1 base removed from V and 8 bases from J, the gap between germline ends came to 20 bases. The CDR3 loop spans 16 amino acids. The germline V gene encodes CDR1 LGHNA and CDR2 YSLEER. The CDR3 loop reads CASSQGSVSRVWGYTF. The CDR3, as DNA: TGCGCCAGCAGCCAAGGCAGCGTATCCAGGGTCTGGGGCTACACCTTC.

CDR3 sequence reads: CASSNGQESTDTQYF. The DNA for the CDR3 is TGTGCCAGCAGCAACGGACAGGAGAGCACAGATACGCAGTATTTT. The chain is built from TRBV5-6 and TRBJ2-3; TRBD1 matches 7 bases. Germline CDR1 SGHDT, CDR2 YYEEEE. CDR3 size: 15 residues. The J segment lost 0 bases and the V segment lost 4 bases, leaving 5 bases of the junction unmatched.

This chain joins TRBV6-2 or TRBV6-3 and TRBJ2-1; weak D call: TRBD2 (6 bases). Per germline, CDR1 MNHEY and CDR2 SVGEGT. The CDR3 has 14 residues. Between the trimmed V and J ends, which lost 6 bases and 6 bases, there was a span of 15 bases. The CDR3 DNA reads TGTGCCAGCAGGCCGGAGGGAGTTCCCAATGAGCAGTTCTTC. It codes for CASRPEGVPNEQFF.

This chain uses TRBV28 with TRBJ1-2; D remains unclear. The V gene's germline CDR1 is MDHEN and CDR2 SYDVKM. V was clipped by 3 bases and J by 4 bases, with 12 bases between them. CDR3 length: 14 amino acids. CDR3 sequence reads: CASSLGNRLYGYTF. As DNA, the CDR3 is TGTGCCAGCAGTTTGGGTAACAGACTCTATGGCTACACCTTC.

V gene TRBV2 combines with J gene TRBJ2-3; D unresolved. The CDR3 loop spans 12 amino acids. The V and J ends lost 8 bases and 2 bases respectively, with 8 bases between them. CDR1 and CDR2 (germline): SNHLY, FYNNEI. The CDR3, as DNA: TGTGCCAGCGGTCCTTTCACAGATACGCAGTATTTT. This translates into CASGPFTDTQYF.

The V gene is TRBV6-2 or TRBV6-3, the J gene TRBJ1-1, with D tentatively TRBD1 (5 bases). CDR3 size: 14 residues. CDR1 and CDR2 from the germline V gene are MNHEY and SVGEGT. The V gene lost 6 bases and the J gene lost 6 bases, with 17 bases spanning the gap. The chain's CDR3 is CASSQQVEIPEAFF. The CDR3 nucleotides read TGTGCCAGCAGCCAACAGGTCGAGATCCCTGAAGCTTTCTTT.